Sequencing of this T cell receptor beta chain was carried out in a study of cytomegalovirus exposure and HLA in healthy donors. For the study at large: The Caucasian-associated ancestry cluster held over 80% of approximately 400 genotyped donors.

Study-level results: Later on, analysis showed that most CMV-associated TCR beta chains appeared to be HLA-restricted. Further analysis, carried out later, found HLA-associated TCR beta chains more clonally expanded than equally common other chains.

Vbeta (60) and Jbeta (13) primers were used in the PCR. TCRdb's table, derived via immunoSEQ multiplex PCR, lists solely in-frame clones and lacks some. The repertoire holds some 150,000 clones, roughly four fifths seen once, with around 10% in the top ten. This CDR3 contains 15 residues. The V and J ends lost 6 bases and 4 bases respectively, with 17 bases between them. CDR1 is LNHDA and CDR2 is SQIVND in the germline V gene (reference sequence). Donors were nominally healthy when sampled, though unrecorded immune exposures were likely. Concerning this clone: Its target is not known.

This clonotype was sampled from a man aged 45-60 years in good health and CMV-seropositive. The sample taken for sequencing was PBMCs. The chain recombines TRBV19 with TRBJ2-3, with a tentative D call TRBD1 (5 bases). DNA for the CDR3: TGTGCCAGTAGCACAACAGGACGGGTCGCAGATACGCAGTATTTT. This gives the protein CASSTTGRVADTQYF. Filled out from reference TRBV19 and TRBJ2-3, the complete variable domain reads DGGITQSPKYLFRKEGQNVTLSCEQNLNHDAMYWYRQDPGQGLRLIYYSQIVNDFQKGDIAEGYSVSREKKESFPLTVTSAQKNPTAFYLCASSTTGRVADTQYFGPGTRLTVL.